The clone carrying this TCR beta chain came up once. The antigen remains unidentified. RNA transcripts were the template for amplifying TCR beta CDR3 regions. In the first-round RT-PCR of the TCR CDR3, the HTBI primer set was used. TCRdb re-derived calls from the multiplex PCR reads in MiXCR, one entry per CDR3 protein. This table holds fewer than 650,000 distinct CDR3 sequences, 40% to 50% found once. This entry belongs to a study of T cells in Graves' hyperthyroidism and ophthalmopathy. Whole-study findings and limits: In blood, most of the thyroid clonotypes expanded above 0.001 were also present. Stable hyperthyroidism was separated from ophthalmopathy by a model based on 13 V-J features. The model identified upcoming ophthalmopathy a median around 7.1 months ahead of onset.

Per the germline V gene, CDR1 is SQVTM and CDR2 is ANQGSEA. The CDR3 loop spans 15 amino acids. The source of this sequence is an adult woman with Graves' disease, either hyperthyroidism or ophthalmopathy (not recorded which). The rearrangement links TRBV29-1 to TRBJ2-7, with 10 positions matching TRBD1. The sample was peripheral blood or thyroid tissue (not recorded which). The CDR3 DNA follows: TGCAGTGCTGGATTTCCGGGACAGGGGATCTACGAGCAGTACTTC. Amino acid sequence: CSAGFPGQGIYEQYF.